This TCR beta chain is drawn from a study of T-cell memory formation after mild COVID-19. This CDR3 is built from 14 residues. From the 5' RACE reads, TCRdb called clonotypes with MiXCR, one entry per CDR3 protein. This sample has under 110,000 distinct CDR3 sequences, with about a sixth found just once. Material: PBMCs or a T cell subset sorted from them (not recorded which). V and J are TRBV21-1 and TRBJ2-3. TRBV21-1 is shown as a pseudogene. This receptor was identified in an adult woman who had mild COVID-19 (a few samples of this study predate the infection). Cell type and time point are not known. Written as DNA, the CDR3 is TGTGCCAGCGGCCTACGGGGATTCACAGATACGCAGTATTTT. This translates into CASGLRGFTDTQYF.